This T cell receptor beta chain stems from a study of blood T cell dynamics during melanoma immunotherapy. Sequencing was performed with immunoSEQ multiplex PCR; in TCRdb, only in-frame clones are kept and a portion is missing. The sample records a few thousand clones, around four fifths being singletons. Time point noted: week 3, after first cycle of checkpoint inhibitor. Patients with prior systemic cancer treatment, concomitant immunosuppressants, or other active malignancies were excluded. This clonotype was obtained from a human donor with melanoma. The specimen was blood, collected from a patient treated with checkpoint blockade.

In nucleotides, the CDR3 is TGTGCCAGCAGTGAACCGGGGGACAGGGTCTCCTACGAGCAGTACTTC. This encodes CASSEPGDRVSYEQYF. The chain recombines TRBV6-1 with TRBJ2-7; the match to TRBD1 covers 9 bases. Germline assignment: CDR1 MNHNS and CDR2 SASEGT. After removal of 2 bases from V and 0 bases from J, the junction contained 5 bases not matched to a gene. The CDR3 is 16 residues long.